Reported below is one T cell receptor (beta chain). The data are from a study of immune cell composition in non-small cell lung cancer. Method: immunoSEQ multiplex PCR; TCRdb's copy keeps in-frame clones and lacks some. The table lists 2,000 or so clones, roughly four fifths of them singletons. The germline V gene has CDR1 SGHRS and CDR2 YFSETQ. Trimming stripped 2 bases from V and 0 bases from J, with 8 bases between. The CDR3 extends over 15 amino acids. The genes are TRBV5-1 and TRBJ1-4; no reliable D call. This TCR came from a human donor with non-small cell lung cancer. Sequencing used lung tumor tissue. The CDR3 spells CASSLSLTTNEKLFF. Written as DNA, the CDR3 is TGCGCCAGCAGCTTATCCCTTACAACTAATGAAAAACTGTTTTTT.